These T cell receptor beta chains were read from a single sample in a study of CD8 T cells in Susac syndrome. From the immunoSEQ multiplex PCR reads, TCRdb called clonotypes with MiXCR, one entry per CDR3 protein. The sample gives 140,000 or so distinct CDR3 sequences, 95% of which show up once; more than 0.075% is in the top ten. Specimen: CD4+ T cells from PBMCs. Receptor source: a human donor with Susac syndrome. The CDR3 runs from the conserved cysteine through the conserved F or W. The D gene is left open where the match is weak. A clone size is listed for some rows: how often the clone was seen (once, few, many), or a class if it is expanded.

clone_size | j_call | d_call | v_call | cdr3_aa | cdr3_nt
NA | TRBJ2-5 | NA | TRBV12-3/TRBV12-4 | CATSQLEGGAQYF | TGTGCCACCTCTCAATTGGAGGGGGGGGCCCAGTACTTC
NA | TRBJ1-2 | NA | TRBV28 | CASSPSARMLRGYTF | TGTGCCAGCAGTCCTTCAGCGCGTATGCTCCGTGGCTACACCTTC
NA | TRBJ2-2 | TRBD2 | TRBV6-2/TRBV6-3 | CASSPWTSGRATGELFF | TGTGCCAGCAGTCCATGGACTAGCGGGAGGGCCACCGGGGAGCTGTTTTTT
NA | TRBJ2-1 | TRBD2 | TRBV20-1 | CSAIPTGTSGSREQFF | TGCAGTGCTATCCCCACCGGGACTAGCGGGAGTCGGGAGCAGTTCTTC
NA | TRBJ2-3 | TRBD1 | TRBV29-1 | CSVVNRGTDTQYF | TGCAGCGTTGTCAACAGGGGAACAGATACGCAGTATTTT
NA | TRBJ1-2 | NA | TRBV5-1 | CASSTGGALGGYTF | TGCGCCAGCAGCACCGGCGGGGCTCTCGGGGGCTACACCTTC
NA | TRBJ2-5 | NA | TRBV5-4 | CASSSEGPRETQYF | TGTGCCAGCAGCTCGGAGGGTCCACGAGAGACCCAGTACTTC
NA | TRBJ1-5 | NA | TRBV7-9 | CASSLSGQSNQPQHF | TGTGCCAGCAGCTTATCCGGACAGTCCAATCAGCCCCAGCATTTT
NA | TRBJ1-5 | TRBD1 | TRBV29-1 | CSVGWDSYSNQPQHF | TGCAGCGTTGGGTGGGACAGCTATAGCAATCAGCCCCAGCATTTT
NA | TRBJ2-5 | TRBD2 | TRBV20-1 | CSAMSDGRAETQYF | TGCAGTGCTATGAGCGACGGGAGGGCCGAGACCCAGTACTTC
NA | TRBJ2-7 | NA | TRBV2 | CASSGVYQSYEQYF | TGTGCCAGCAGTGGAGTTTACCAAAGCTACGAGCAGTACTTC
NA | TRBJ2-5 | NA | TRBV5-1 | CASSLGKETQYF | TGCGCCAGCAGCTTGGGTAAAGAGACCCAGTACTTC
NA | TRBJ2-4 | NA | TRBV20-1 | CSARMERAGIQYF | TGCAGTGCTAGGATGGAGCGGGCAGGCATTCAGTACTTC
NA | TRBJ1-4 | TRBD1 | TRBV20-1 | CSARQGINEKLFF | TGCAGTGCAAGACAGGGGATTAATGAAAAACTGTTTTTT
NA | TRBJ2-1 | TRBD2 | TRBV20-1 | CSARVGGSGYNEQFF | TGCAGTGCTAGAGTTGGCGGGAGTGGTTACAATGAGCAGTTCTTC
NA | TRBJ1-5 | TRBD1 | TRBV10-3 | CAISGTGTVDQPQHF | TGTGCCATCAGCGGGACCGGGACAGTCGATCAGCCCCAGCATTTT
once | TRBJ2-6 | TRBD1 | TRBV9 | CASSVVVGQPSGANVLTF | TGTGCCAGCAGCGTAGTAGTGGGACAGCCCTCTGGGGCCAACGTCCTGACTTTC
NA | TRBJ2-5 | NA | TRBV7-2 | CASSSAGLRQETQYF | TGTGCCAGCAGCTCGGCGGGACTCCGTCAAGAGACCCAGTACTTC
NA | TRBJ2-7 | TRBD2 | TRBV20-1 | CSALSGKGRYEQYF | TGCAGTGCTCTTAGCGGGAAGGGAAGATACGAGCAGTACTTC
NA | TRBJ2-2 | TRBD1 | TRBV5-4 | CASSSQGHGSGELFF | TGTGCCAGCAGCTCACAGGGGCACGGTTCCGGGGAGCTGTTTTTT
NA | TRBJ2-3 | NA | TRBV7-9 | CASSPTVLSDTQYF | TGTGCCAGCAGCCCGACGGTTCTCTCAGATACGCAGTATTTT
NA | TRBJ2-5 | TRBD2 | TRBV20-1 | CSARAVAGDQETQYF | TGCAGTGCTAGAGCCGTGGCGGGAGACCAAGAGACCCAGTACTTC
NA | TRBJ1-5 | NA | TRBV5-1 | CASSLGVDSNQPQHF | TGCGCCAGCAGCTTGGGAGTAGATAGCAATCAGCCCCAGCATTTT
NA | TRBJ2-5 | NA | TRBV14 | CASSQEWGETQYF | TGTGCCAGCAGCCAAGAATGGGGGGAGACCCAGTACTTC
NA | TRBJ1-5 | TRBD1 | TRBV18 | CASSAGTDNQPQHF | TGTGCCAGCTCAGCCGGGACAGATAATCAGCCCCAGCATTTT
NA | TRBJ2-3 | NA | TRBV6-5 | CASSSYRGNTDTQYF | TGTGCCAGCAGTTCCTACCGGGGGAACACAGATACGCAGTATTTT
NA | TRBJ2-1 | NA | TRBV28 | CASSLAAQDYNEQFF | TGTGCCAGCAGTTTAGCGGCACAAGACTACAATGAGCAGTTCTTC
NA | TRBJ1-2 | NA | TRBV25-1 | CASSGSPETYGYTF | TGTGCCAGCAGTGGTAGTCCAGAGACCTATGGCTACACCTTC
NA | TRBJ1-1 | NA | TRBV12-3/TRBV12-4 | CASRGRKAFF | TGTGCCAGCAGAGGAAGGAAAGCTTTCTTT
NA | TRBJ2-5 | NA | TRBV7-9 | CATYSAGREETQYF | TGTGCCACTTATTCGGCAGGCCGAGAAGAGACCCAGTACTTC
NA | TRBJ2-7 | NA | TRBV21-1 | CASSKGRLADNYEQYF | TGTGCCAGCAGCAAAGGTCGACTAGCGGACAACTACGAGCAGTACTTC
NA | TRBJ1-1 | TRBD1 | TRBV29-1 | CSVGPGQGTEAFF | TGCAGCGTTGGACCGGGACAGGGCACTGAAGCTTTCTTT
NA | TRBJ1-4 | NA | TRBV18 | CASSPRDGNEKLFF | TGTGCCAGCTCACCACGGGACGGTAATGAAAAACTGTTTTTT
NA | TRBJ2-7 | NA | TRBV24-1 | CATTGRLYEQYF | TGTGCCACAACCGGGAGACTCTACGAGCAGTACTTC
NA | TRBJ2-7 | TRBD1 | TRBV29-1 | CSVQGQVAHEQYF | TGCAGCGTACAAGGACAGGTGGCCCACGAGCAGTACTTC
NA | TRBJ1-3 | NA | TRBV28 | CASTENSGNTIYF | TGTGCCAGCACCGAGAACTCTGGAAACACCATATATTTT
NA | TRBJ1-2 | TRBD1 | TRBV4-1 | CASSQLGQGGGYTF | TGCGCCAGCAGCCAGCTCGGACAGGGTGGTGGCTACACCTTC
once | TRBJ2-2 | TRBD2 | TRBV28 | CASSLAGSNTGELFF | TGTGCCAGCAGTCTAGCGGGATCGAACACCGGGGAGCTGTTTTTT
NA | TRBJ2-6 | TRBD2 | TRBV7-8 | CASSFSGLDFSGANVLTF | TGTGCCAGCAGCTTTTCTGGACTAGACTTCTCTGGGGCCAACGTCCTGACTTTC
NA | TRBJ2-1 | TRBD2 | TRBV20-1 | CSAETGTSGNNEQFF | TGCAGTGCAGAAACCGGGACTAGCGGGAACAATGAGCAGTTCTTC
NA | TRBJ2-7 | NA | TRBV6-2/TRBV6-3 | CASAVSYEQYF | TGTGCCAGCGCGGTCTCCTACGAGCAGTACTTC
NA | TRBJ2-7 | TRBD2 | TRBV5-6 | CASSLRASGINSYEQYF | TGTGCCAGCAGCTTACGGGCTAGCGGGATTAATTCCTACGAGCAGTACTTC
NA | TRBJ2-7 | NA | TRBV4-1 | CASSHGILSYEQYF | TGCGCCAGCAGCCATGGGATTCTCTCCTACGAGCAGTACTTC
NA | TRBJ2-3 | TRBD2 | TRBV12-3/TRBV12-4 | CASSLKRGRTDTQYF | TGTGCCAGCAGTTTGAAGCGGGGGCGCACAGATACGCAGTATTTT
NA | TRBJ2-7 | NA | TRBV20-1 | CSARHRFLSYEQYF | TGCAGTGCTAGACATAGATTCCTATCCTACGAGCAGTACTTC
NA | TRBJ2-3 | TRBD1 | TRBV29-1 | CSVVGTDSTDTQYF | TGCAGCGTTGTCGGGACAGATAGCACAGATACGCAGTATTTT
NA | TRBJ2-7 | TRBD2 | TRBV9 | CASLAGGWNEQYF | TGTGCCAGCCTAGCGGGAGGGTGGAACGAGCAGTACTTC
NA | TRBJ1-1 | TRBD1 | TRBV20-1 | CSALRTGGSTEAFF | TGCAGTGCTTTAAGGACAGGGGGCAGTACTGAAGCTTTCTTT
NA | TRBJ2-7 | NA | TRBV13 | CASSGLGGGSYEQYF | TGTGCCAGCAGCGGTCTAGGAGGGGGGTCCTACGAGCAGTACTTC
once | TRBJ2-1 | TRBD2 | TRBV27 | CASSLGVGGSGTYNEQFF | TGTGCCAGCAGTTTAGGCGTCGGGGGTAGCGGGACCTACAATGAGCAGTTCTTC
NA | TRBJ1-2 | NA | TRBV29-1 | CSVMTGGVGYTF | TGCAGCGTGATGACAGGTGGAGTAGGCTACACCTTC
NA | TRBJ2-7 | TRBD2 | TRBV6-5 | CASKGLAENYEQYF | TGTGCCAGCAAAGGACTAGCGGAGAACTACGAGCAGTACTTC